This T cell receptor (beta chain) derives from a study of lymphopenia after photon versus proton radiotherapy. Study-level findings and limits: After lymphocyte nadir, photon-treated repertoires showed oligoclonal expansion, especially CD8+ Temra. Authors raise, but do not show, better survival with proton therapy.

This clone occurred once. The antigen remains undetermined. Data came from immunoSEQ multiplex PCR; TCRdb stores just in-frame clones and leaves some out. Counted here are about 37,000 clones, approximately 81% occurring once; the ten biggest clones make up under 3%. CDR1 and CDR2 (germline): SGHNT, YYREEE (reference sequence). This CDR3 has 19 amino acids. V shed 0 bases and J 4 bases; nucleotides not matched to a gene: 13. This sequence originates from a man aged 45 to 65 with gastric cancer. The chain combines TRBV5-4 with TRBJ2-3, with 11 nucleotides matching TRBD2. The sample here was peripheral blood, taken from a patient treated with photon-based radiotherapy. The CDR3 loop reads CASSLAGVSGRAGSDTQYF. CDR3 bases: TGTGCCAGCAGCTTGGCCGGGGTTAGCGGGAGGGCCGGGTCAGATACGCAGTATTTT.